These 27 T cell receptor beta chains were sequenced from one sample in a study of OX40 agonist ivuxolimab in advanced cancers. Sequencing was performed with immunoSEQ multiplex PCR; in TCRdb, only in-frame clones are kept and a portion is missing. The table shows 82,000 or so clones, with 80% to 95% occurring only once. The sample here was CD4+ or CD8+ T cells sorted from blood, taken in a trial of the OX40 agonist ivuxolimab. The origin of the receptors is an adult with an advanced solid tumor such as melanoma, head and neck, liver or kidney cancer.

The CDR3 DNA is TGTGCCAGCAGCCTAAGCGGGAGTGCAGATACGCAGTATTTT. The encoded protein is CASSLSGSADTQYF. The chain recombines TRBV11-3 with TRBJ2-3; 8 nucleotides line up with TRBD2. The V segment lost 5 bases and the J segment 4 bases; nucleotides outside the gene matches: 5. Germline assignment: CDR1 SGHNT and CDR2 YENEEA. The CDR3 length is 14 residues. Together with reference TRBV11-3 and TRBJ2-3, the CDR3 gives the full variable domain: EAGVVQSPRYKIIEKKQPVAFWCNPISGHNTLYWYLQNLGQGPELLIRYENEEAVDDSQLPKDRFSAERLKGVDSTLKIQPAELGDSAVYLCASSLSGSADTQYFGPGTRLTVL.

The J gene is TRBJ2-1, the V gene TRBV10-3, with D tentatively TRBD1 or TRBD2 (7 bases each). Germline V gene data show CDR1 as ENHRY and CDR2 as SYGVKD. The CDR3 is 14 residues long. V was cut by 7 bases and J by 9 bases, with 19 bases left in between. The CDR3 DNA reads TGTGCCATCACGCAGGGGGGGTTTCGGGGTGAGCAGTTCTTC. This encodes CAITQGGFRGEQFF.

The chain links TRBV9 to TRBJ2-2, with D unclear. The length of the CDR3 is 13 residues. Germline-derived CDR1 and CDR2 are SGDLS and YYNGEE. Trimming shortened V by 0 bases and J by 3 bases, and 3 bases separated the two germline ends. In DNA form, the CDR3 reads TGTGCCAGCAGCGTAGTGGACACCGGGGAGCTGTTTTTT. Residues: CASSVVDTGELFF.

J is TRBJ1-1 and V is TRBV11-2; TRBD1 is a possible D gene (5 bases). The V gene's germline CDR1 is SGHAT and CDR2 FQNNGV. V was clipped by 8 bases and J by 0 bases, with 10 bases between them. This CDR3 comprises 13 residues. The CDR3 region is CASAGGLNTEAFF. The CDR3 DNA follows: TGTGCCAGCGCTGGGGGTTTGAACACTGAAGCTTTCTTT.

The chain carries TRBV15 and TRBJ2-3; 14 positions agree with TRBD2. The junction had 8 bases not matched to a gene; V was cut back by 1 base and J by 2 bases. The CDR3 covers 19 residues. Germline V gene lookup returns CDR1 LNHNV and CDR2 YYDKDF (reference sequence). CDR3 sequence (DNA): TGTGCCACCAGCAGAGCCCCCGGGACTAGCGGGGGATTCACAGATACGCAGTATTTT. Encoded protein: CATSRAPGTSGGFTDTQYF.

This clone has more than one count but fewer than ten. The chain has TRBV4-1 and TRBJ1-6; D is undetermined. V lost 1 base and J 8 bases, leaving 15 bases between the germline ends. The CDR3 sequence is 16 residues long. Germline CDR1 reads MGHRA; CDR2 reads YSYEKL. The CDR3 coding sequence is TGCGCCAGCAGCCAAGCGGCATCCCCGGGAGATTCACCCCTCCACTTT. This codes for CASSQAASPGDSPLHF.

The chain links TRBV19 to TRBJ1-5; 8 bases match TRBD1. Looked up from germline, CDR1 is LNHDA and CDR2 is SQIVND (reference sequence). The CDR3 has 14 residues. The J segment lost 8 bases and the V segment lost 5 bases, leaving 8 bases of the junction unmatched. The CDR3 DNA reads as TGTGCCAGTAGTGCTAAGACAGGGGCAGAGCCCCAGCATTTT. It is translated as CASSAKTGAEPQHF. Supplemented by reference TRBV19 and TRBJ1-5, the full variable domain reads DGGITQSPKYLFRKEGQNVTLSCEQNLNHDAMYWYRQDPGQGLRLIYYSQIVNDFQKGDIAEGYSVSREKKESFPLTVTSAQKNPTAFYLCASSAKTGAEPQHFGDGTRLSIL.

V gene TRBV11-2 combines with J gene TRBJ1-4, with D maybe TRBD1 (5 bases). V was cut by 5 bases and J by 10 bases, with 14 bases left in between. From germline, CDR1 is SGHAT and CDR2 FQNNGV. There are 13 residues in the CDR3. CDR3 coding DNA: TGTGCCAGCAGCCCCTCAGGGCTAGGAAAACTGTTTTTT. Its protein product is CASSPSGLGKLFF.

The chain's CDR3 is CASSQASGTGSRAGELFF. Here the CDR3 DNA reads TGCGCCAGCAGCCAAGCGTCCGGGACAGGGTCACGGGCCGGGGAGCTGTTTTTT. V is TRBV4-1 and J is TRBJ2-2, with TRBD1 matching 9 bases. The CDR3 contains 18 residues. V lost 1 base and J lost 6; bases outside the gene matches: 12. Germline V lookup: CDR1 MGHRA, CDR2 YSYEKL.

The chain combines TRBV10-3 with TRBJ2-7; 10 bases agree with TRBD2. CDR1 and CDR2 from the germline V gene are ENHRY and SYGVKD. The J segment lost 5 bases and the V segment lost 11 bases, leaving 12 bases of the junction unmatched. The CDR3 contains 14 residues. CDR3 loop: CASSRASGSDEQYF. For the CDR3, the DNA is TGTGCCTCTTCGAGAGCTAGCGGGAGTGACGAGCAGTACTTC.

The chain carries TRBV6-5 and TRBJ1-4, with D possibly matching TRBD1 (5 bases). The length of the CDR3 is 16 residues. The ends were cut back, 4 bases at V and 7 bases at J, with 19 bases in the middle. Per germline, CDR1 MNHEY and CDR2 SVGAGI. CDR3: CASSSRDPESSEKLFF. The CDR3 DNA reads TGTGCCAGCAGTTCCCGGGACCCAGAATCTAGTGAAAAACTGTTTTTT.

Remarks on this clone: The junction shows a germline mismatch at one end, possibly a read error. This chain uses TRBV4-2 with TRBJ2-7, with D possibly being TRBD1 (6 bases). Germline CDR1 and CDR2: LGHNA and YNFKEQ. This CDR3 spans 14 amino acids. The CDR3 protein is CASSQVRAGDVDNF. For the CDR3, the DNA is TGTGCCAGCAGCCAAGTTCGGGCAGGGGACGTGGACAACTTC.

This chain links TRBV10-2 with TRBJ1-2; 9 bases agree with TRBD1. Germline trimming cut 0 bases from V and 8 bases from J; bases unmatched to any gene: 4. Germline-derived CDR1 and CDR2 are WSHSY and SAAADI. This CDR3 contains 14 residues. CDR3 residues: CASSESGTGIGYTF. In DNA form, the CDR3 reads TGCGCCAGCAGTGAGTCCGGGACAGGGATAGGCTACACCTTC.

The chain couples TRBV10-3 to TRBJ2-3; D tentatively reads TRBD1 or TRBD2 (5 bases each). The CDR3 has 15 residues. Germline CDR1 reads ENHRY; CDR2 reads SYGVKD. V was pared by 0 bases and J by 5 bases, with 12 bases between. CDR3 protein: CAISESGETIDTQYF. In nucleotides, the CDR3 is TGTGCCATCAGTGAGTCGGGGGAGACTATAGATACGCAGTATTTT.

This clone appeared once. The DNA for the CDR3 is TGTGCCACCGGACAGGGCGTTGCCCAAGAGACCCAGTACTTC. Translated, it gives CATGQGVAQETQYF. The gene calls are TRBV10-3 and TRBJ2-5; 8 bases map to TRBD1. From germline, CDR1 is ENHRY and CDR2 SYGVKD. Losses at the gene ends were 10 bases for V and 1 base for J; bases not matched to a gene: 8. This CDR3 region has 14 residues.

The V and J genes are TRBV5-4 and TRBJ2-7; D perhaps matches TRBD1 (5 bases). CDR3 size: 15 residues. The V gene lost 3 bases and the J gene lost 0 bases, with 13 bases spanning the gap. Germline-derived CDR1 and CDR2 are SGHNT and YYREEE (reference sequence). The CDR3 nucleotides are TGTGCCAGCAGCTCGGGTGGGGCCATCTCCTACGAGCAGTACTTC. It codes for CASSSGGAISYEQYF.

The chain carries TRBV30 and TRBJ1-2; TRBD1 is a possible D gene (5 bases). The CDR3 covers 15 residues. Germline V lookup: CDR1 GTSNPN, CDR2 SVGIG (reference sequence). Trimming took 0 bases from V and 0 from J, leaving 11 bases between them. The DNA of the CDR3 is TGTGCCTGGAGTGTGGGGGGGATAGCTAACTATGGCTACACCTTC. This sequence encodes CAWSVGGIANYGYTF.

This chain uses TRBV7-8 with TRBJ2-5, with 8 bases identical to TRBD2. Trimming cost V 0 bases and J 2 bases; bases outside gene matches: 5. CDR1 is SGHVS, CDR2 FQNEAQ, per germline. This CDR3 region has 16 residues. The CDR3 coding sequence is TGTGCCAGCAGCTTAGCGTCGGCGGGAGGACAAGAGACCCAGTACTTC. This sequence encodes CASSLASAGGQETQYF.

The J gene is TRBJ2-5, the V gene TRBV30; 9 positions match TRBD2. CDR3 length equals 16 residues. With V trimmed by 5 bases and J by 4 bases, 14 bases remained unmatched. In germline, CDR1 is GTSNPN, CDR2 SVGIG (reference sequence). The CDR3 nucleotides read TGTGCCTGGGGGCCGGGACTAGCCGGGCGGGGAGAGACCCAGTACTTC. It translates to CAWGPGLAGRGETQYF.

The V and J genes are TRBV30 and TRBJ1-4, with 7 bases aligning to TRBD1. The CDR3 extends over 16 amino acids. The germline V gene has CDR1 GTSNPN and CDR2 SVGIG (reference sequence). V was pared by 2 bases and J by 4 bases, with 10 bases of the junction left unmatched. CDR3 nucleotides: TGTGCCTGGAGTTTGGGAACCGGGACAGTTAATGAAAAACTGTTTTTT. Its protein product is CAWSLGTGTVNEKLFF.

The CDR3 DNA follows: TGTGCCAGCAGTGGGGGGGACTCCGAGCAGTACTTC. It yields the protein CASSGGDSEQYF. The rearrangement uses TRBV2 and TRBJ2-7, with a tentative D call TRBD2 (6 bases). Germline loops: CDR1 SNHLY, CDR2 FYNNEI. CDR3 length: 12 residues. Trimming shortened V by 4 bases and J by 6 bases, and 10 bases separated the two germline ends.

The CDR3 coding sequence is TGTGCCAGCTCCTTCGGGACGGAGCCCCGTGATACGCAGTATTTT. Its translation is CASSFGTEPRDTQYF. This chain links TRBV18 with TRBJ2-3; the D call may be TRBD1 or TRBD2 (5 bases each). CDR1 is KGHSH and CDR2 is LQKENI in the germline V gene. The CDR3 is made up of 15 amino acids. Trimming pared 6 bases from V and 6 bases from J, leaving 19 bases between.

This clone came up a few times. V is TRBV30 and J is TRBJ1-1, with D unresolved. V lost 4 bases to trimming and J lost 0 bases, with 9 bases between them. CDR3 length: 13 amino acids. Germline lookup yields CDR1 GTSNPN and CDR2 SVGIG (reference sequence). The CDR3 loop is CAWKAWMNTEAFF. CDR3 nucleotides: TGTGCCTGGAAGGCGTGGATGAACACTGAAGCTTTCTTT.

This clone occurred once. The chain couples TRBV7-6 to TRBJ2-2, with D possibly TRBD2 on 6 matching bases. This CDR3 is 16 amino acids long. Germline V gives CDR1 SGHVS, CDR2 FNYEAQ. Trimming left V 0 bases short and J 5 bases short, with 13 bases between. Here the CDR3 reads CASSLAGGEPTGELFF. The CDR3 coding sequence is TGTGCCAGCAGCTTAGCGGGCGGGGAACCTACCGGGGAGCTGTTTTTT.

The J gene is TRBJ2-3, the V gene TRBV18; TRBD2 is a possible D gene (5 bases). Per the germline V gene, CDR1 is KGHSH and CDR2 is LQKENI. Trimming stripped 4 bases from V and 0 bases from J, with 20 bases between. The CDR3 totals 18 residues. CDR3 sequence: CASSLTLKEASSTDTQYF. CDR3 DNA sequence: TGTGCCAGCTCACTGACACTCAAGGAGGCTTCTAGCACAGATACGCAGTATTTT.

This clone was picked up one time. The chain is built from TRBV19 and TRBJ1-4, with D perhaps TRBD1 (5 bases). The V gene lost 8 bases and the J gene lost 8 bases, with 18 bases spanning the gap. The CDR3 spans 14 residues. Germline lookup yields CDR1 LNHDA and CDR2 SQIVND (reference sequence). CDR3 in amino acids: CASSPEGMKEKLFF. CDR3 coding DNA: TGTGCCAGTTCCCCCGAGGGGATGAAAGAAAAACTGTTTTTT.

V gene TRBV4-2 combines with J gene TRBJ2-3; the match to TRBD1 covers 10 bases. Germline-derived CDR1 and CDR2 are LGHNA and YNFKEQ. Trimming removed 0 bases from V and 5 bases from J; junction bases left unmatched: 8. The CDR3 runs 17 residues. The CDR3 DNA follows: TGTGCCAGCAGCCAAGATCGGGGACAGGGGAGGTTAGATACGCAGTATTTT. Protein: CASSQDRGQGRLDTQYF.